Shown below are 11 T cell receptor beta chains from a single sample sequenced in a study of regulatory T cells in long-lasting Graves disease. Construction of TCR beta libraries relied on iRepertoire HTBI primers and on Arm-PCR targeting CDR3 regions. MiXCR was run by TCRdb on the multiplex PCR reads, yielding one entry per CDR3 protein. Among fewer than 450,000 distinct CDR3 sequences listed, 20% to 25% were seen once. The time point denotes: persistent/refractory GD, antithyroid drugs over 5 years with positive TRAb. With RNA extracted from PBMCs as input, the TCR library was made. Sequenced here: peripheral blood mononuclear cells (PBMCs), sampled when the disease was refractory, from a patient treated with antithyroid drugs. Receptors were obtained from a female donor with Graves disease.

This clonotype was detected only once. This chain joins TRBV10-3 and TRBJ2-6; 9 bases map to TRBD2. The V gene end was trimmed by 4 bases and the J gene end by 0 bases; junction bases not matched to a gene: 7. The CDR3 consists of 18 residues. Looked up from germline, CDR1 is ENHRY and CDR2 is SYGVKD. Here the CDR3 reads CAISARLAGLSGANVLTF. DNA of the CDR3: TGTGCCATCAGTGCCCGCCTAGCGGGGCTCTCTGGGGCCAACGTCCTGACTTTC.

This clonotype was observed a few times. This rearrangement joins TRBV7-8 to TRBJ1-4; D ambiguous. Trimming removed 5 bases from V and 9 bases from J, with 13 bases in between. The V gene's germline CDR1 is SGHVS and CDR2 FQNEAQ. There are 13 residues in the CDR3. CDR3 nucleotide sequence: TGTGCCAGCAGCCCGGAGACGGATAAAAAACTGTTTTTT. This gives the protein CASSPETDKKLFF.

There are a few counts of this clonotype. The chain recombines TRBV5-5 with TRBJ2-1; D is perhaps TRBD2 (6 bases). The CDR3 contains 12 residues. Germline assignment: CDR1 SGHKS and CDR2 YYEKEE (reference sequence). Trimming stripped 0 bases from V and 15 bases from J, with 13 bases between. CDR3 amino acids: CASSLVEGRRFF. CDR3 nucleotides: TGTGCCAGCAGCTTGGTGGAGGGGAGGCGGTTCTTC.

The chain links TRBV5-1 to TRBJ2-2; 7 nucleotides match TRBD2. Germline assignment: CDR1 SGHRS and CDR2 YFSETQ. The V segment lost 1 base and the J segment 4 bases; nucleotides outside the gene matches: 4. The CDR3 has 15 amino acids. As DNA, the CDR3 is TGCGCCAGCAGCTTGAATAGCGGGCGCACCGGGGAGCTGTTTTTT. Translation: CASSLNSGRTGELFF.

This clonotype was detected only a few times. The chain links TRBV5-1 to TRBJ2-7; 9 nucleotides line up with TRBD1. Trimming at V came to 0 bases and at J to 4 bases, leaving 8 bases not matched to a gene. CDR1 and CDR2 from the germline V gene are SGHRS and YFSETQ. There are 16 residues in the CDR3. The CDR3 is CASSLESGTGKYEQYF. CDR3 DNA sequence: TGCGCCAGCAGCTTGGAGAGCGGGACAGGGAAATACGAGCAGTACTTC.

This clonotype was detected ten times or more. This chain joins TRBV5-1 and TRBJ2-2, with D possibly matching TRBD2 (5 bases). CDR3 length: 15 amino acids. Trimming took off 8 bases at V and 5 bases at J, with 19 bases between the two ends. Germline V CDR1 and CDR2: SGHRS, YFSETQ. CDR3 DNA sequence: TGCGCCAGTATGGACCGGGGATTCGTGACCGGGGAGCTGTTTTTT. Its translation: CASMDRGFVTGELFF.

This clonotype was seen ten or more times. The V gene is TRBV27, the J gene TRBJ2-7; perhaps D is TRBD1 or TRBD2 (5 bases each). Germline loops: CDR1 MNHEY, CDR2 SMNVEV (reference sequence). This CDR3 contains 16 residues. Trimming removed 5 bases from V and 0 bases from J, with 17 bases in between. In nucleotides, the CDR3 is TGTGCCAGCAGTCCCAGGGACGGTGGTTCCTCCTACGAGCAGTACTTC. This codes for CASSPRDGGSSYEQYF.

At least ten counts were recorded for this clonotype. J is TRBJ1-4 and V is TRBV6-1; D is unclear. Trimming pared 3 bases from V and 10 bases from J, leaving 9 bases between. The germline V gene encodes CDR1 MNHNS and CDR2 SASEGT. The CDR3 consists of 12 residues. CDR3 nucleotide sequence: TGTGCCAGCAGTGACGGGGTAGGAAAACTGTTTTTT. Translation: CASSDGVGKLFF.

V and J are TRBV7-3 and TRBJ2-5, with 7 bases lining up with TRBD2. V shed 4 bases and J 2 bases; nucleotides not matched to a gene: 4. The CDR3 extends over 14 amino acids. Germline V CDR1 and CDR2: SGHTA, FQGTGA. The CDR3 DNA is TGTGCCAGCAGCTATCGGGGGGAACAAGAGACCCAGTACTTC. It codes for CASSYRGEQETQYF.

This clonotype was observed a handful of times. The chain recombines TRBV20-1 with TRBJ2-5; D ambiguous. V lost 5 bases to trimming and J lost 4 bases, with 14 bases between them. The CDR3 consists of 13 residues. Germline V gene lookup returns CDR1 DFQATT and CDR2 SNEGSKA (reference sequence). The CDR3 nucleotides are TGCAGTGCTGGCAACTTTAGTGGAGAGACCCAGTACTTC. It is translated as CSAGNFSGETQYF.

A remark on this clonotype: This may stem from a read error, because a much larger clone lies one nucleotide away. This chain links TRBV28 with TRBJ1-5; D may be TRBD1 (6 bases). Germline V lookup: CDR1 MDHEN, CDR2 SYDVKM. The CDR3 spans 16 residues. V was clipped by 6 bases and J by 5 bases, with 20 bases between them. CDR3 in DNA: TGTGCCAGCAGCTCATTACAGGGAGGTCTCGATCAGCCCCAGCATTTT. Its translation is CASSSLQGGLDQPQHF. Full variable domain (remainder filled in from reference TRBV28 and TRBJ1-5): DVKVTQSSRYLVKRTGEKVFLECVQDMDHENMFWYRQDPGLGLRLIYFSYDVKMKEKGDIPEGYSVSREKKERFSLILESASTNQTSMYLCASSSLQGGLDQPQHFGDGTRLSIL.